These 10 T cell receptor beta chains share one sample of origin, sequenced in a study of beta chain features in type 1 diabetes. The whole isolated RNA underwent reverse transcription, so sequencing captured expressed TCRB transcripts. The table came from immunoSEQ multiplex PCR; TCRdb's copy has only in-frame clones and leaves some out. The sample lists over 120,000 clones, about 12% occurring once. No cognate antigen is known for these TCRs. Notes on the study in general: The study found moderately but significantly shorter TCRB CDR3s in all four CD4+ subsets of Type 1 diabetes patients.

Material for sequencing was central memory CD4+ T cells from blood. The source is a man in his late teens or twenties with type 1 diabetes.

This chain joins TRBV9 and TRBJ2-1; TRBD2 matches 7 bases. The junction had 3 bases not matched to a gene; V was cut back by 0 bases and J by 0 bases. Per the germline V gene, CDR1 is SGDLS and CDR2 is YYNGEE. This CDR3 region has 16 residues. Here the CDR3 DNA reads TGTGCCAGCAGCGTAGTTGGCGGGGGCTCCTACAATGAGCAGTTCTTC. Translated: CASSVVGGGSYNEQFF.

The rearrangement uses TRBV6-5 and TRBJ2-7; 11 positions agree with TRBD2. The germline V gene has CDR1 MNHEY and CDR2 SVGAGI. This CDR3 is 15 amino acids long. V lost 6 bases to trimming and J lost 1 base; unmatched junction nucleotides: 5. The CDR3 loop is CASRPSGGKSYEQYF. In nucleotides, the CDR3 is TGTGCCAGCAGACCTAGCGGGGGGAAATCCTACGAGCAGTACTTC.

This clone was seen only a few times. Germline and junction disagree at one end, which may indicate a read error. The genes are TRBV20-1 and TRBJ1-2, with D unclear. CDR1 and CDR2 from the germline V gene are DFQATT and SNEGSKA (reference sequence). This CDR3 comprises 11 residues. The CDR3 loop reads CSAREVPGYTF. CDR3 sequence (DNA): TGCAGTGCCAGAGAGGTTCCTGGCTACACCTTC.

The genes are TRBV2 and TRBJ2-1; TRBD1 is a possible D gene (5 bases). The CDR3 length is 15 residues. Per the germline V gene, CDR1 is SNHLY and CDR2 is FYNNEI. The V gene lost 3 bases and the J gene lost 0 bases, with 9 bases spanning the gap. The CDR3: CASSDWGLSYNEQFF. CDR3 coding DNA: TGTGCCAGCAGTGATTGGGGCCTCTCCTACAATGAGCAGTTCTTC.

This clone was detected a few times. V usage is TRBV2 and J usage is TRBJ2-5; D is undetermined. The V gene lost 3 bases and the J gene lost 7 bases, with 12 bases spanning the gap. Germline V CDR1 and CDR2: SNHLY, FYNNEI. This CDR3 contains 13 residues. The CDR3 DNA follows: TGTGCCAGCAGTGAGGGCTCCCCCGGGACCCAGTACTTC. It encodes CASSEGSPGTQYF.

In DNA form, the CDR3 reads TGTGCCAGCTCACTCGGGACAGTCGGCACAGATACGCAGTATTTT. It yields the protein CASSLGTVGTDTQYF. The V call is TRBV18, the J call TRBJ2-3, with TRBD1 matching over 7 bases. V lost 4 bases and J lost 1; bases outside the gene matches: 5. The germline gives CDR1 KGHSH, CDR2 LQKENI. CDR3 size: 15 residues.

This clone came up a few times. In DNA, the CDR3 is TGTGCCAGCAGCTCCCACAGGGGAGAGGCCACTGAAGCTTTCTTT. This codes for CASSSHRGEATEAFF. This rearrangement joins TRBV7-9 to TRBJ1-1, with 7 bases that match TRBD1. Germline CDR1 SEHNR, CDR2 FQNEAQ (reference sequence). With 4 bases clipped from V and 4 bases from J, the junction kept 9 bases outside the gene matches. The CDR3 covers 15 residues.

This clone was recorded a few times. This chain connects TRBV7-7 to TRBJ2-5; no definite D call. Per the germline V gene, CDR1 is SSHAT and CDR2 is FNYEAQ (reference sequence). Trimming cost V 0 bases and J 2 bases, with 7 bases left between them. There are 14 residues in the CDR3. The CDR3 spells CASSLAGSQETQYF. The DNA of the CDR3 is TGTGCCAGCAGCTTAGCGGGCAGTCAAGAGACCCAGTACTTC.

This clone has just a few counts. The V and J genes are TRBV7-6 and TRBJ2-7; TRBD2 matches at 7 bases. This CDR3 has 15 amino acids. J gave up 7 bases and V 1 base, and 10 bases lay outside the gene matches. Per the germline V gene, CDR1 is SGHVS and CDR2 is FNYEAQ. The CDR3 region has the DNA TGTGCCAGCAGCTTAGATAGGACGGTCGGGAGGGAGCAGTACTTC. This translates into CASSLDRTVGREQYF.

This clone came up a few times. The J gene is TRBJ2-5, the V gene TRBV7-9, with D unclear. Per the germline V gene, CDR1 is SEHNR and CDR2 is FQNEAQ (reference sequence). The CDR3 has 15 amino acids. Trimming left V 3 bases short and J 5 bases short, with 16 bases between. CDR3 sequence (DNA): TGTGCCAGCAGCTTCGTCCCTAGAACGCCGGAGACCCAGTACTTC. This sequence encodes CASSFVPRTPETQYF.